This TCR beta chain was sequenced in a study of blood T cell repertoires in COVID-19. Looked up from germline, CDR1 is SEHNR and CDR2 is FQNEAQ (reference sequence). With 1 base clipped from V and 9 bases from J, the junction kept 3 bases outside the gene matches. The CDR3 has 13 amino acids. Here immunoSEQ multiplex PCR was the method, and the copy in TCRdb shows in-frame clones only, minus some. The profile covers about 480,000 clones, with roughly 89% appearing a single time and roughly 0.9% taken by the ten largest. Sequenced material: peripheral blood. The sequence was collected from a young man with COVID-19, enrolled during active disease. The J gene is TRBJ2-7, the V gene TRBV7-9, with TRBD1 matching 10 bases. CDR3 bases: TGTGCCAGCAGCTTAGTGGACAGGGGGGTGCAGTACTTC. Its protein product is CASSLVDRGVQYF.